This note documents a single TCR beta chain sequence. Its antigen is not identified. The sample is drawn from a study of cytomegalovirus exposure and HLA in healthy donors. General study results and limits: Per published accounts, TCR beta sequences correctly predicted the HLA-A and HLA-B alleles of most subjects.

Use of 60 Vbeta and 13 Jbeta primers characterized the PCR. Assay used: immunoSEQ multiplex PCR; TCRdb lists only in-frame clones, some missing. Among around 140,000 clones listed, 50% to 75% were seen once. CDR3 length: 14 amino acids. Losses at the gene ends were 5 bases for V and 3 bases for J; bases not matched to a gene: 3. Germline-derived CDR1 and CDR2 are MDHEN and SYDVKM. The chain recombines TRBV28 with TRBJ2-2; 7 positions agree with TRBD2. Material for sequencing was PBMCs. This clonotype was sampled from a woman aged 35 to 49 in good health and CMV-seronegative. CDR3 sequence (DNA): TGTGCCAGCAGTCCGGGGGGTTACACCGGGGAGCTGTTTTTT. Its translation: CASSPGGYTGELFF.